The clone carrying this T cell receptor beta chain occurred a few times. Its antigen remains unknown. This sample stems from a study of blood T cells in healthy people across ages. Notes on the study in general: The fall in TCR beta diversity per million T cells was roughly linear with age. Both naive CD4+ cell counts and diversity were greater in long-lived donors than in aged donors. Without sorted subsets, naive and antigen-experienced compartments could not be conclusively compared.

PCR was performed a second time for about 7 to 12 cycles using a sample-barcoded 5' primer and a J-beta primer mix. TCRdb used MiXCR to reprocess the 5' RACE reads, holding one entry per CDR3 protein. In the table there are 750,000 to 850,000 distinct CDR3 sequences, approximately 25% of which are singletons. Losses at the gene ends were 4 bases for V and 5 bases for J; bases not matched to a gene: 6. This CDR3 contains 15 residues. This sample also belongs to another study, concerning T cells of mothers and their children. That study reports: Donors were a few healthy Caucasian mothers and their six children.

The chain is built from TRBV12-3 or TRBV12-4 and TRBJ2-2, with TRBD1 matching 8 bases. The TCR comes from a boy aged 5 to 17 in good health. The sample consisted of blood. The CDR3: CASSSSTGATGELFF. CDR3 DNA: TGTGCCAGCAGTTCCTCGACAGGGGCAACCGGGGAGCTGTTTTTT.